The present TCR beta chain was sequenced within a study of T cells in women clearing cervical HPV infection listed by TCRdb under 2018. About the investigation overall: Cases were 25 women with histologically confirmed HPV16-related CIN3 or worse, including a couple of invasive cancers. Controls were more than 20 women whose single incident HPV16 infection cleared within 12 months without precancer or cancer developing. Blood from cases was drawn at the visit where the lesion was first identified, while blood from controls was drawn once the infection was no longer detected. Among cases, blood sampling occurred a median of 149 days after lesion detection, with an interquartile range of about 90 to 230 days. Since HLA typing was available for only a few women, HLA type could not be ruled out as a confounder. The exploratory proof-of-principle case-control study was nested within the Guanacaste HPV Natural History Study in Costa Rica and compared TCR repertoires across cervical HPV16 outcomes. Cases and controls were matched on year of sample collection and on age within five years. Cases had a median age of around 34 years compared with roughly 41 for controls, and baseline characteristics showed no significant differences between the groups. The parent cohort enrolled 10,049 women aged 18 or older in Guanacaste, Costa Rica, in about 1993 to 1994 and followed the women for more than six years. Quality controls consisted of five blinded duplicates per group, for a total of around 60 samples made up of some 50 participants and around 10 replicates. The investigation overall reported the following: TRBV6-7 relative abundance was lower in cases than in controls (0.11% versus 0.16%; Bonferroni P = 0.0008). Because of the cross-sectional design, the study could not determine whether the associations came before infection or resulted from infection, and neither effector/memory subsets nor HPV-specific T cells were isolated. TCR repertoire richness was significantly higher in CIN3+ cases than in controls across sequencing depths, while evenness did not differ. Because the number of T cells in each sample was unknown, differences in richness could reflect differing T-cell content rather than repertoire biology. Cases were distinguished from controls with an estimated AUC of 0.7 to 0.85 by random forest classifiers combining richness and V gene abundances.

The immunoSEQ assay used multiplex PCR to amplify TCR beta CDR3 regions from an average of about 1.1 ug of genomic DNA per sample. Primer bias was corrected in the assay by using a complete synthetic TCR repertoire to establish an amplification baseline. The amplicons were sequenced using the Illumina platform. As for the authors' bioinformatics: Sequences were error-corrected by clustering with frequency ratios and a modified nearest-neighbor algorithm and were then analyzed in the immunoSEQ Analyzer with IMGT gene definitions. At each rarefaction depth, TCR richness and evenness were averaged across 20 rarefaction repeats, and any sample with fewer sequences than the depth was left out. Wilcoxon rank sum tests with FDR correction were used to compare V, D and J gene relative abundances between the groups. An intraclass correlation of about 96% for TCR richness and an average of about 77% across about 66 gene segments were obtained from the blinded duplicates. What TCRdb holds here is the immuneACCESS table cut down to in-frame rearrangements. Part of the clones is not present; checked against another copy, under half of the missing clones reflect an unresolved V gene, and the others are unexplained. That table furnishes V, J and clone size, whereas the DNA furnished D and trimming. This sample's records show about 30,000 clones. 3.5% of the sample comes from the top ten.

A distance of 14 bases separates the germline ends of V and J, which lose 2 bases and 6 bases respectively. The CDR3, cysteine through phenylalanine, is 14 amino acids long. The DNA shown is the part of the CDR3 that was read: 33 bases, in frame from base 1. On this clone: Its antigen is not yet known. The DNA ends 3 residues before the CDR3 does, and the rest of the CDR3 is filled in from the germline J gene.

Every participant had a single incident cervical HPV16 infection, and prevalent HPV16 infections were excluded. Cervical HPV DNA was detected by MY09/MY11 PCR and genotyped by dot-blot hybridization. Roughly 14 mL of heparinized blood was centrifuged, after which the buffy coat was aliquoted, frozen at -30 degrees C, and then stored at -80 degrees C. Genomic DNA was extracted from buffy coat specimens using QIAGEN kits. Here the chain combines TRBV12-3 or TRBV12-4 and TRBJ2-7; the D segment could be TRBD2, given 5 matching bases. The specimen sequenced was blood buffy coat. This clonotype was obtained from a woman between 18 and 70 years old with a cervical HPV16 infection that either progressed to CIN3+ or cleared (not recorded which). CDR3 bases read: TGTGCCAGCAGTTTATTCCTAGCTAGTGCCGAG. This sequence encodes CASSLFLASAE. The full CDR3 is CASSLFLASAEQYF.